This TCR beta chain was profiled in a study of blood T cells in healthy people across ages (dated by TCRdb to between 2015 and 2016). Study-wide context: In model experiments, template switching captured roughly one uniquely barcoded TCR beta cDNA molecule for every two T cells. To track age-related changes in TCR beta repertoire diversity, the study relied on deep sequencing normalized with unique cDNA molecular identifiers. The donors were split into four age groups: young (average around 15 years), middle-aged (39), aged (roughly 68) and long-lived (approximately 80). To avoid experimental bias, donors of different ages were randomly spread across the sequencing lanes. For two donors (one aged 18 to 30 and one aged 80 or older), the study analyzed two additional independent replicas of 1 million unique cDNA reads from the same blood draw. The full study reports these points: Since profiling was done on bulk unsorted PBMCs, naive and antigen-experienced compartments could not be conclusively compared. Compared with the aged group, the long-lived group had more naive CD4+ T cells, fewer expanded clones and increased TCR diversity, a pattern suggesting age selection. Observed TCR beta diversity per million T cells fell roughly linearly with age, and a significant reduction was already apparent by age about 43. Estimates of total diversity from one million sequenced T cells were regarded as lower bounds and underestimates. There was a strong correlation between observed TCR beta diversity and the percentage of naive T cells measured by flow cytometry. Because donor CMV infection status was unknown, age-related changes in expanded clonotypes were potentially confounded.

Receptors were amplified or captured by 5' RACE. Sequenced using an Illumina HiSeq 2500. A second PCR of roughly 6 to 12 cycles was run with a J-beta primer mix and a sample-barcoded 5' primer. A unique molecular identifier was introduced onto each TCR beta cDNA molecule by a template-switch 5' adaptor carrying 12 random nucleotides. Each sample yielded at least 3 million CDR3-containing paired-end reads. All of the RNA was converted into first-strand cDNA using the Mint cDNA synthesis kit, with a TRBC-specific oligonucleotide serving as the primer. After uracil-DNA glycosylase treatment, a first 18-cycle PCR used universal primers M1SS and BC2_uni_R on all cDNA. In the original analysis: For normalization, 1 million high-quality reads were randomly selected from each sample, with every read carrying a distinct molecular identifier. Reads sharing molecular identifiers were discarded rather than binned into consensus sequences. CDR3 identification, clonotype clustering and error correction used MiTCR with a Q25 quality threshold and the strictest error-elimination algorithm. A nonparametric unseen species model with Euler transformation was used to estimate lower-bound total TCR beta diversity. Clones were called with MiXCR by TCRdb after fastp trimmed the public reads at Q25, and only in-frame beta chains were retained. Rows matching on CDR3 protein sequence are summarized as one entry with the most common DNA and genes. The V and J calls, along with clone size, are taken from TCRdb and not from the paper's own processing. This sample has over a million distinct CDR3 sequences in its table, and roughly 59% of those were observed once. The biggest ten clones account for about 6.3% of the sample.

The germline V and J ends show losses of 1 base and 8 bases respectively, and no gene match explains 9 bases of the junction. Reading from cysteine to phenylalanine, the CDR3 counts 16 amino acids. Of the read, only the CDR3 DNA is kept; its 48 bases are in frame from base 1. In the germline V gene (reference sequence), CDR1 corresponds to LGHDT and CDR2 to YNNKEL. Concerning this clonotype itself: Its antigen is currently not known. Within one base of it there is no much larger clone, and no base qualities were kept.

Systemically healthy Caucasian individuals from Russia, 39 in total and aged about 6 to 90 years, were included as donors. Ten milliliters of peripheral blood were drawn from each donor into EDTA-treated Vacutainer tubes. PBMCs were isolated by Ficoll-Paque density-gradient centrifugation, with at least 6.5 million obtained per sample. Total RNA was extracted from PBMCs with Trizol reagent, with at least 6 micrograms obtained per sample. Naive CD45RAhigh/CD27high T cell percentages were measured by flow cytometry on a PBMC aliquot from every donor. This TCR was recovered from a young man in good health. The chain employs TRBV3-1 and TRBJ2-1, and 9 junction bases match TRBD2. Sequencing input: blood. The CDR3 has the sequence CASSQGLISGGDEQFF. At the DNA level, the sequence is TGTGCCAGCAGCCAAGGATTGATTAGCGGGGGTGATGAGCAGTTCTTC.